Listed below are T cell receptor beta chains from one sample, sequenced in a study of patients and donors after allogeneic stem cell transplantation. TCRdb called the RT-PCR reads again in MiXCR, with one record for every CDR3 protein. Of about 960,000 distinct CDR3 sequences in the sample, about a sixth were seen once. The sequenced material came from blood, either unsorted or a sorted T cell fraction (not recorded which). All receptors derive from a human donor who was either an allogeneic HSCT recipient or a stem cell or donor lymphocyte infusion donor (not recorded which). It is not recorded whose cells these are; they may come from a transplant donor. The CDR3 runs from the conserved cysteine through the conserved F or W. D genes are given only for firm matches. A row's size may be missing; if present it is once, few, many or a size class.

CDR3	DNA	length	size	D	J	V
CASSRGALPGGELFF	TGTGCCAGCAGCCGGGGGGCCCTTCCCGGCGGGGAGCTGTTTTTT	15	few	.	TRBJ2-2	TRBV7-2
CASSLASGQYSPLHF	TGTGCCAGCAGCTTAGCATCGGGACAGTATTCACCCCTCCACTTT	15	.	TRBD1	TRBJ1-6	TRBV11-2
CASSPIGGTSTDTQYF	TGTGCCAGCAGCCCAATTGGGGGTACGAGCACAGATACGCAGTATTTT	16	few	.	TRBJ2-3	TRBV7-3
CATSDSGQGVYNEQFF	TGTGCCACCAGTGATTCAGGACAGGGGGTATACAATGAGCAGTTCTTC	16	few	TRBD1	TRBJ2-1	TRBV24-1
CASSPVTAGTYNEQFF	TGTGCCAGCAGCCCTGTAACGGCGGGAACCTACAATGAGCAGTTCTTC	16	.	.	TRBJ2-1	TRBV3-1
CASSWTGFSGANVLTF	TGTGCCAGCAGTTGGACAGGATTCTCTGGGGCCAACGTCCTGACTTTC	16	.	TRBD1	TRBJ2-6	TRBV6-5
CASSDTGHGYTF	TGTGCCAGCAGCGATACAGGGCATGGCTACACCTTC	12	few	.	TRBJ1-2	TRBV9
CATSEPERANVLTF	TGTGCCACCAGTGAACCGGAAAGGGCCAACGTCCTGACTTTC	14	few	.	TRBJ2-6	TRBV24-1
CSVATGGLTEAFF	TGCAGCGTCGCTACAGGGGGCCTCACTGAAGCTTTCTTT	13	few	TRBD1	TRBJ1-1	TRBV29-1
CASSEYRGATNEKLFF	TGTGCCAGCAGTGAATATCGGGGTGCAACTAATGAAAAACTGTTTTTT	16	.	.	TRBJ1-4	TRBV6-1